This T cell receptor (beta chain) was profiled in a study of patients and donors after allogeneic stem cell transplantation. MiXCR, run by TCRdb on the RT-PCR reads, gives a single entry per CDR3 protein. Of hundreds of thousands of distinct CDR3 sequences listed, 16% are singletons. The sample holds a few counts of this clonotype. V lost 0 bases and J lost 4, with 7 bases in between. This CDR3 has 14 residues. Germline V gene lookup returns CDR1 SGHTS and CDR2 YDEGEE. This clonotype was sampled from a human donor who was either an allogeneic HSCT recipient or a stem cell or donor lymphocyte infusion donor (not recorded which). It is not recorded whose cells these are; they may come from a transplant donor. V and J are TRBV5-8 and TRBJ2-2; D is unclear. Sequenced material: blood, either unsorted or a sorted T cell fraction (not recorded which). The CDR3 nucleotides are TGTGCCAGCAGCTTGGGGCAGATCACCGGGGAGCTGTTTTTT. Protein: CASSLGQITGELFF.